The entry that follows covers one T cell receptor (beta chain) sequence. Its binding antigen is unknown. The input lacks base qualities; no much larger clone sits a single base away. These data are taken from a study of cytomegalovirus exposure and HLA in healthy donors (dated by TCRdb to 2016 to 2017). At the level of the whole study: According to an earlier analysis of a few hundred of the donors, about 179 million T cells yielded 117 million unique TCR beta sequences and more than 250 Gb of sequence data. In a later analysis, previously published TCR beta repertoires from 500 to 750 donors were re-analyzed and high-resolution HLA genotyping was added so that TCR occurrence patterns could be studied. Of the 398 genotyped donors, 65% to 90% fell in the genetic ancestry cluster associated with self-reported Caucasian donors. A handful of DR-DQ haplotypes were handled as single units for association and clustering because linkage in the cohort was strong. An earlier analysis of a few hundred of the donors applied high-throughput TCR beta sequencing to assess whether each TCR beta V gene segment acted as functional or pseudogenic. The study combined high-throughput TCR immunosequencing, statistical association of individual TCRs with disease status, and machine learning to predict cytomegalovirus infection status. In a later genetic analysis, genome-wide SNP genotypes for about three fifths of the roughly 670 donors were used, and that subset was treated as a discovery cohort. HLA typing covered class I and class II loci at four-digit resolution. Approximately 300 gigabases of sequencing data and around 80 million unique TCR sequences made up an early release that covered 500 to 700 HLA-typed donors. The number of typed donors differed by locus: about 629-630 for A, B, C, DRB1 and DQB1; approximately 540 for DQA1; some 590 for DPA1; and about 450 for DPB1. Donor age, sex, ethnicity and CMV serostatus were compiled alongside the repertoire data. The study used immunosequencing to profile the T cell repertoires of 670 or so subjects and linked those repertoires to cytomegalovirus serostatus. In the later analysis, no new phenotypic data were used to find candidate immune exposures; instead, reliance was placed on TCR beta sequences and their occurrence across donors. Every discovery cohort repertoire had been produced on one sequencing platform. In addition to the first cohort of approximately 650 subjects, a separate validation cohort of approximately 110 different subjects was used. Among 300 to 500 genotyped donors of the cohort, an average of around 250,000 unique TCR beta nucleotide sequences was sequenced per donor, of which about 19% were non-productive. The study aimed to test whether signatures of past pathogen exposure could be identified by cataloging public T cell receptors.

The research as a whole found: The study gave a list of 150 to 200 TCR beta chains associated with cytomegalovirus. Compared with equally common non-associated chains, HLA-associated TCR beta chains in a later analysis were more clonally expanded and had lower generation probabilities. In an earlier analysis of some 640 of the donors, most TCR beta V segments were observed in productive rearrangements about 90% or about 30% of the time, broadly matching IMGT annotations. According to a later analysis, most CMV-associated TCR beta chains appeared to be HLA-restricted, and the HLA associations seemed to be driven largely by CMV exposure. According to a later analysis, parvovirus B19, influenza, CMV and Epstein-Barr virus appeared linked to several top co-occurrence clusters. In a later analysis, the rate of TCR association differed among HLA loci, with DRB1 alleles having the most associated TCRs and HLA-C alleles having the fewest. A later analysis associated around 16,000 TCR beta sequences with specific HLA alleles at a false discovery rate of 0.05. Linkage disequilibrium might explain the correlated functional status among segregating V segments, but an unknown experimental factor could not be excluded. The only immune exposure information available for the cohort was CMV serostatus. In a later genetic analysis, a missense DCLRE1C variant was associated with V-gene and J-gene trimming of TCR beta chains, and the association was replicated in an independent cohort. A further reported finding was that TCR beta sequences accurately predicted the HLA-A and HLA-B alleles for most subjects in the first cohort. Most TCR sequences were observed very rarely across donors, whereas some public TCRs were present in many individuals. This cohort had only TCR beta chains sequenced, and the lack of alpha or paired-chain data limited which features could be detected. The 87-base-pair reads could not distinguish some IMGT-functional V segments, including TRBV6-2 and TRBV6-3, so those segments were excluded. Sequencing depth was assumed to be roughly uniform across donors in the presence/absence analyses, though that assumption may not hold. According to a later genetic analysis, donors in an Asian-associated ancestry cluster had fewer N-insertions in productive TCRs than the approximately 650-donor mean. HLA typing was unavailable for some donors at each locus, so association tests used only the typed subset. In vitro tests confirmed that a few of the cytomegalovirus-associated TCR beta chains recognize cytomegalovirus antigens. Because counts were too low, around 17 rarely observed V segments, including chromosome 9 orphons, were left out of the earlier analysis of approximately 500 of the donors. The authors suggested that the approach could potentially be generalized to other disease states and immunological phenotypes. When HLA alleles, especially DR and DQ, strongly co-occurred, attributing TCR associations to individual alleles was difficult. A cluster of highly shared sequence variants was judged likely to be a technical artifact of the sequencing pipeline. The classifier was reported to diagnose cytomegalovirus status with high specificity and sensitivity in both the original and validation cohorts.

The cohort comprised fewer than 700 healthy bone marrow donors. At the time of sampling, all cohort members were nominally healthy, though unrecorded immune exposures were likely present. The donor was CMV seronegative and was included in the group of 352 seronegative cohort members. A peripheral blood sample was provided by each donor, and peripheral blood mononuclear cells were used for TCR beta sequencing. Genomic DNA was extracted from the blood cell samples with the Qiagen DNeasy Blood Extraction Kit. Library method: the immunoSEQ multiplex PCR assay. The multiplex PCR relied on a mix of 60 forward primers for TCR Vbeta segments and 13 reverse primers for TCR Jbeta segments. The CDR3 region of rearranged TCR beta genes was amplified from genomic DNA by a multiplex PCR assay. The Illumina HiSeq System was used to sequence the amplified TCR beta libraries as 87-base-pair reads. The paper's processing steps were these. In a later analysis, tens of millions of unique TCR beta chains were counted across the 650 to 750 repertoires, and approximately 11 million of these chains were shared by at least two donors. Raw reads were error-corrected and collapsed into unique sequences with a nearest-neighbor algorithm that merged closely related sequences to remove PCR and sequencing errors. V, D and J gene segments were assigned by aligning CDR3 sequences to IMGT reference sequences. For a sequence to be retained, a match of at least six nucleotides to both a V gene segment and a J gene segment was required. A rearrangement was called productive if the CDR3 had no stop codons and remained in frame with V and J, and every other rearrangement was called non-productive. CDR3 was defined according to IMGT convention as the region running from the second conserved V-encoded cysteine to the conserved J-encoded phenylalanine. In an earlier analysis of 550 to 650 of the donors, sequences lacking an unambiguous match to a single V gene segment were excluded. In an earlier analysis of several hundred of the donors, V segments were called functional above 56.7% productive rearrangements and were called segregating when the between-donor standard deviation exceeded 5%. A statistical classification framework was developed to diagnose cytomegalovirus status using the catalog of TCR beta chain sequences. In a later analysis, TCR nucleotide sequences were compared against IMGT/GENE-DB human TR gene sequences so that V and J genes could be assigned. Using the TCRdist pipeline, a later analysis assigned CDR3 sequences along with most-parsimonious VDJ recombination scenarios. In a later analysis, each TCR beta chain was defined by its CDR3 amino acid sequence together with its V-gene family, and reads without a unique V-gene family were excluded. As a way to deal with suspected cross-contamination and a sequencing artifact, a later analysis dropped 640 or so nucleotide sequences that were highly shared and had low generation probability. A later analysis calculated a clonal expansion index for each public chain from normalized within-repertoire ranks of inferred template counts. Generation probabilities in a later analysis came from a VDJ recombination model fitted to out-of-frame rearrangements, and those results were checked against IGoR. In a later analysis, hypergeometric tests were used to score TCR-TCR, TCR-HLA and TCR-CMV co-occurrence, with a repertoire-size bias correction applied to TCR pairs. In a later analysis, false discovery rates were estimated by permuting HLA or CMV assignments 20 times. A later analysis grouped co-occurring TCRs with DBSCAN, adding TCRdist sequence similarity when clustering within HLA-allele-positive subsets. For co-occurrence clustering, repertoires with fewer than 30,000 or more than 120,000 public chains were excluded, along with a handful of repertoires with anomalous nucleotide sharing. As stored in TCRdb, this immuneACCESS dataset retains in-frame rearrangements with V and J assigned. A fraction of the clones does not appear; measured against another copy, unresolved V genes explain less than half of the discrepancy, and the remainder lacks a known reason. The V and J calls and clone size are taken from that table; D and trimming were inferred from the DNA. The table for this sample lists roughly 150,000 clones; approximately 83% of them were counted only once. The leading ten clones occupy over 3% of the sample.

The CDR3 goes from the cysteine to the phenylalanine over 18 residues. Only the CDR3 DNA stays, 54 bases, in frame from base 1. Trimmed from V: 4 bases; trimmed from J: 1 base; junction bases lacking a gene match: 8. As encoded in the germline V gene, CDR1 is SGHDN while CDR2 is FVKESK. The chain employs TRBV14 and TRBJ2-6, with 9 bases matching TRBD1. The TCR comes from a middle-aged man in good health and CMV-seronegative. The sequencing sample was made of PBMCs. The CDR3: CASSPRGTGLSGANVLTF. The nucleotides read TGTGCCAGCAGCCCGCGAGGGACAGGGCTTTCTGGGGCCAACGTCCTGACTTTC.